The following is a T cell receptor beta chain sequence with its context. Its target antigen remains unknown. No quality values exist for individual bases; no much larger clone is one base distant. This specimen belongs to a study of regulatory T cells in long-lasting Graves disease listed by TCRdb under 2021. Broadly, across the study: To count as having persistent Graves' disease, a patient had to have received antithyroid drug treatment for over 5 years with TSH receptor autoantibodies remaining persistently positive. Persistent Graves' disease patients were compared with newly diagnosed Graves' disease patients by peripheral blood TCR sequencing and RNA sequencing. The study took place in China and was registered as a clinical trial. A total of some 33 samples were covered by TCR sequencing, comprising approximately 13 persistent and approximately 20 newly diagnosed Graves' disease patients. In the clinical cohort, patients with persistent Graves' disease had used antithyroid drugs for an average of roughly ten years. Results and caveats for the whole study, not just this receptor: Preferential use of TRBV28, TRBJ1-2 and TRBJ2-5 was observed in persistent disease, whereas TRBV20-1 and TRBJ2-1 were favored in newly diagnosed disease. Lower TCR Shannon entropy and fewer highly expanded clones were observed in persistent Graves' disease patients than in newly diagnosed patients, which suggested clonal expansion. More public clonotypes were shared among persistent patients (roughly 3,000) than among newly diagnosed patients (966). Because the primary lesion, thyroid tissue, could not be accessed, the study looked at peripheral blood alone. The authors noted that the small sample size was a limitation that may lower accuracy. Only the TCR beta chain was sequenced and analyzed.

Read against the paper, the sample's time point label means: persistent/refractory GD, antithyroid drugs over 5 years with positive TRAb. RNA was extracted from PBMCs in TRIzol for both TCR sequencing and RNA sequencing. The diagnosis of Graves' disease followed American Thyroid Association guidelines. Patients for the study were recruited at an endocrinology department in Xi'an, China. Each patient gave approximately 9 milliliters of peripheral blood, collected in an EDTA anticoagulant tube. Ficoll Paque Plus density gradient separation was used to isolate PBMCs, and no additional T cell sorting was done. An Agilent 2100 Bioanalyzer and agarose gel were used to check RNA quality, while a NanoDrop 2000 measured RNA concentration. Libraries were made using multiplex PCR. The sequencer listed for this sample is Illumina HiSeq 4000. CDR3 regions were amplified by Arm-PCR with iRepertoire HTBI primers to construct TCR beta libraries. Gel purification was performed on PCR products prior to sequencing. Per the authors' processing: Gene usage analysis of CDR3 amino acid clonotypes used the 55 to 80 TRBV and around 13 TRBJ segments found across samples. COPE and FqMerger were used to merge filtered high-quality paired reads into contigs. Contigs were aligned with BLAST to IMGT TRBV, TRBD and TRBJ reference genes, and CDR3 was defined per IMGT. Any clonotype with a frequency above 0.1% was counted as a highly expanded clone. Repertoire diversity was measured by Shannon entropy, and V-J evenness by the Gini coefficient. Public clonotypes were defined as clonotypes shared by more than one individual. The public sequencing data were trimmed at Q25 with fastp and processed into clonotypes with MiXCR by TCRdb, which kept only in-frame beta chains. Rows are unified per CDR3 protein, each entry keeping the most common DNA and genes. In this record, the V and J calls reflect TCRdb's handling and not the investigators' own analysis. The sample table contains about 420,000 distinct CDR3 sequences; only one count was recorded for 20% to 25% of them. The leading ten clones occupy approximately 28% of the sample.

CDR1 and CDR2 are drawn from the germline V gene (reference sequence): LNHDA, SQIVND. The trim is 9 bases for V and 0 bases for J, with a gap of 9 bases between the germline ends. The CDR3 has 12 amino acids, counting the end cysteine and phenylalanine. Left in the record is the CDR3 DNA by itself, 36 bases read in frame from the first base. The sequencing here drew on peripheral blood mononuclear cells (PBMCs), taken when the disease was refractory, from a patient treated with antithyroid drugs. The sequence is built from TRBV19 and TRBJ2-7, with the D gene not confidently named. The source of this sequence is a female donor with Graves disease. The CDR3 here reads CARTMNSYEQYF. The nucleotide sequence is given as TGTGCCAGGACCATGAACTCCTACGAGCAGTACTTC.